This T cell receptor (beta chain) was sequenced for a study of blood T cell repertoires in COVID-19. Background on the study: Samples representing acute and convalescent COVID-19 were sourced from the United States, Italy and Spain. Sources were T cells, B-cell-depleted T cells, or PBMCs; the material itself was cDNA or gDNA.

The germline gives CDR1 SGHRS, CDR2 YFSETQ. V was pared by 2 bases and J by 5 bases, with 10 bases between. The CDR3 loop spans 13 amino acids. Clones were read by immunoSEQ multiplex PCR, and TCRdb kept only the in-frame ones, dropping some. The sample shows about 57,000 clones, 79% of them seen only once. This receptor was obtained from a human donor in a cohort sampled during active COVID-19. The chain links TRBV5-1 to TRBJ2-5; D remains ambiguous. Sequences were obtained from peripheral blood. CDR3: CASSLSSRETQYF. The CDR3, as DNA: TGCGCCAGCAGCTTAAGTAGTCGGGAGACCCAGTACTTC.